This entry lists 25 T cell receptor beta chains sequenced from one sample in a study of Ad26.COV2.S vaccination and SARS-CoV-2 variants. Treatment described: about 20 received Ad26.COV2.S at low or high dose, single or two shots; five or six received placebo; per-sample allocation not given. It was on day 63 after the first vaccine or placebo injection that samples were taken. This table comes from immunoSEQ multiplex PCR, and its TCRdb copy is limited to in-frame clones, with some not included. The table shows about 470,000 clones, with 90% occurring only once. Sequences were derived from peripheral blood, sampled in a trial of Ad26.COV2.S vaccine versus placebo. These receptors originate from a person aged 18-65 years who received the Ad26.COV2.S COVID-19 vaccine or a placebo.

With respect to this clone: Other DNA sequences from this sample encode an identical CDR3 as well. The rearrangement uses TRBV6-5 and TRBJ2-7; D remains unclear. V lost 0 bases, J lost 0 bases, and 3 bases lay in between. This CDR3 comprises 13 residues. Germline V gene lookup returns CDR1 MNHEY and CDR2 SVGAGI. CDR3 loop: CASSYSSSYEQYF. Written as DNA, the CDR3 is TGTGCCAGCAGTTACTCGAGCTCCTACGAGCAGTACTTC.

The chain employs TRBV10-3 and TRBJ1-5; D is ambiguous. The CDR3 has 13 amino acids. V lost 8 bases and J 2 bases, leaving 10 bases between the germline ends. Per the germline V gene, CDR1 is ENHRY and CDR2 is SYGVKD. Here the CDR3 DNA reads TGTGCCATCTCCCACGGGGGCAATCAGCCCCAGCATTTT. Its translation: CAISHGGNQPQHF.

The V call is TRBV11-2, the J call TRBJ1-2; 8 bases align to TRBD1. CDR3 length equals 15 residues. J was trimmed by 4 bases and V by 4 bases; bases with no gene match: 8. Per the germline V gene, CDR1 is SGHAT and CDR2 is FQNNGV. As DNA, the CDR3 is TGTGCCAGCAGCTCAGGACAGGGCAGAAGCTATGGCTACACCTTC. Protein product: CASSSGQGRSYGYTF.

This CDR3 reads CASSIGVGRRYTEAFF. The CDR3 DNA sequence: TGTGCCAGTAGTATAGGAGTTGGACGGCGATACACTGAAGCTTTCTTT. The chain is built from TRBV19 and TRBJ1-1; D gene uncertain. This CDR3 has 16 residues. Trimming shortened V by 1 base and J by 3 bases, and 15 bases separated the two germline ends. Germline V gives CDR1 LNHDA, CDR2 SQIVND (reference sequence). Full variable domain (rest looked up from reference TRBV19 and TRBJ1-1): DGGITQSPKYLFRKEGQNVTLSCEQNLNHDAMYWYRQDPGQGLRLIYYSQIVNDFQKGDIAEGYSVSREKKESFPLTVTSAQKNPTAFYLCASSIGVGRRYTEAFFGQGTRLTVV.

As to this clone: A read error may produce the germline difference seen at one junction end. The chain carries TRBV18 and TRBJ1-4; no reliable D call. Germline assignment: CDR1 KGHSH and CDR2 LQKENI. This CDR3 has 13 amino acids. The CDR3 sequence is CASAEGTSEKLFF. CDR3 sequence (DNA): TGTGCCAGCGCAGAGGGAACTAGTGAAAAACTGTTTTTT.

V gene TRBV9 combines with J gene TRBJ1-1, with a possible D match to TRBD1 (6 bases). The CDR3 covers 14 residues. CDR1 and CDR2 from the germline V gene are SGDLS and YYNGEE. Trimming shortened V by 3 bases and J by 11 bases, and 20 bases separated the two germline ends. The CDR3 spells CASSADLAGVVAFF. The CDR3 nucleotides read TGTGCCAGCAGCGCCGACCTTGCAGGGGTTGTTGCTTTCTTT.

V is TRBV20-1 and J is TRBJ1-4; 8 nucleotides align to TRBD1. CDR3 length: 14 residues. With 3 bases clipped from V and 7 bases from J, the junction kept 7 bases outside the gene matches. CDR1 and CDR2 (germline): DFQATT, SNEGSKA (reference sequence). The CDR3 DNA reads as TGCAGTGCTAGTGCCAGGGGGCGCGTTGAAAAACTGTTTTTT. Residues: CSASARGRVEKLFF.

This clone is judged medium-sized (0.01 to 0.1%). V and J are TRBV7-3 and TRBJ2-7; D possibly corresponds to TRBD1 (5 bases). V was pared by 5 bases and J by 5 bases, with 13 bases between. From germline, CDR1 is SGHTA and CDR2 FQGTGA. CDR3 length: 13 residues. The CDR3 coding sequence is TGTGCCAGCAGCACCACTCTAGGGGACGAGCAGTACTTC. The encoded protein is CASSTTLGDEQYF.

The rearrangement links TRBV7-9 to TRBJ2-7, with D perhaps TRBD2 (5 bases). The V end was cut by 5 bases, the J end by 5 bases, with 7 bases between. CDR1 and CDR2 (germline): SEHNR, FQNEAQ (reference sequence). This CDR3 spans 11 amino acids. CDR3 residues: CASSRGNEQYF. CDR3 in DNA: TGTGCCAGCAGCCGGGGAAACGAGCAGTACTTC.

The rearrangement links TRBV3-1 (or the pseudogene TRBV3-2) to TRBJ2-5; tentative D call: TRBD1 (5 bases). The CDR3 totals 14 residues. Between the trimmed V and J ends, which lost 1 base and 2 bases, there was a span of 8 bases. CDR1 LGHDT and CDR2 YNNKEL come from the germline V gene (reference sequence). The CDR3 here is CASSQAPGQETQYF. The DNA for the CDR3 is TGTGCCAGCAGCCAAGCCCCAGGGCAAGAGACCCAGTACTTC.

Only one count was recorded for this clone. V is TRBV7-9 and J is TRBJ2-2, with D perhaps matching TRBD1 or TRBD2 (5 bases each). The CDR3 runs 14 residues. The germline V gene has CDR1 SEHNR and CDR2 FQNEAQ (reference sequence). V lost 6 bases and J lost 7, with 15 bases in between. The CDR3 DNA sequence: TGTGCCAGCAGTTCACGCACAGGACTCGGGGAGCTGTTTTTT. It is translated as CASSSRTGLGELFF. Complete variable domain (other parts from reference TRBV7-9 and TRBJ2-2): DTGVSQNPRHKITKRGQNVTFRCDPISEHNRLYWYRQTLGQGPEFLTYFQNEAQLEKSRLLSDRFSAERPKGSFSTLEIQRTEQGDSAMYLCASSSRTGLGELFFGEGSRLTVL.

This chain connects TRBV30 to TRBJ1-1; D is unclear. The V and J ends lost 3 bases and 1 base respectively, with 6 bases between them. The CDR3 covers 12 residues. CDR1 and CDR2 from the germline V gene are GTSNPN and SVGIG (reference sequence). The CDR3 nucleotides read TGTGCCTGGAGCCGGTGGAACACTGAAGCTTTCTTT. This sequence encodes CAWSRWNTEAFF.

This clone was seen a single time. This rearrangement joins TRBV29-1 to TRBJ2-1, with TRBD1 matching over 7 bases. In germline, CDR1 is SQVTM, CDR2 ANQGSEA. CDR3 length: 14 residues. V gave up 6 bases and J gave up 3 bases; unmatched junction bases: 8. The CDR3: CSVRRDSDYNEQFF. In DNA form, the CDR3 reads TGCAGCGTGCGCCGGGACAGCGACTACAATGAGCAGTTCTTC.

The rearrangement joins TRBV7-9 to TRBJ2-7, with D unclear. This CDR3 spans 14 amino acids. CDR1 and CDR2 from the germline V gene are SEHNR and FQNEAQ (reference sequence). V was trimmed by 5 bases and J by 0 bases, leaving 11 bases between them. The CDR3 DNA reads as TGTGCCAGCAGCCCTAAATCATTCTCCTACGAGCAGTACTTC. The encoded protein is CASSPKSFSYEQYF.

The chain combines TRBV5-1 with TRBJ1-1; TRBD1 might be the D (5 bases). Per germline, CDR1 SGHRS and CDR2 YFSETQ. The germline V and J ends were trimmed by 4 bases and 5 bases, with 15 bases remaining between them. The CDR3 totals 14 residues. The CDR3 bases are TGCGCCAGCAGCGGTCTACAGGAAGGGACTGAAGCTTTCTTT. Protein: CASSGLQEGTEAFF.

In its sample, this clone was seen once. This sequence joins TRBV19 and TRBJ1-4, with no clear D. The CDR3 runs to 15 residues. Germline V gives CDR1 LNHDA, CDR2 SQIVND (reference sequence). Deletions cut 5 bases from V and 8 bases from J, with 18 bases between. As DNA, the CDR3 is TGTGCCAGTAGTCCGCCCCCCTCAATGGAAGAAAAACTGTTTTTT. Amino acids: CASSPPPSMEEKLFF.

This chain connects TRBV9 to TRBJ2-7, with 7 bases fitting TRBD2. The CDR3 covers 14 residues. With V trimmed by 3 bases and J by 2 bases, 5 bases remained unmatched. The germline V gene has CDR1 SGDLS and CDR2 YYNGEE. The CDR3 here is CASSAASGTYEQYF. For the CDR3, the DNA is TGTGCCAGCAGCGCCGCAAGCGGGACCTACGAGCAGTACTTC.

This clone was observed a few times. The chain has TRBV12-3 or TRBV12-4 and TRBJ1-3, with no clear D. The CDR3 is 13 residues long. The germline V and J ends were trimmed by 5 bases and 5 bases, with 10 bases remaining between them. The CDR3 protein is CASSIRGRNTIYF. Here the CDR3 DNA reads TGTGCCAGCAGTATCAGAGGTAGAAACACCATATATTTT.

The rearrangement links TRBV6-2 or TRBV6-3 to TRBJ2-1; 15 bases align to TRBD2. CDR1 is MNHEY and CDR2 is SVGEGT in the germline V gene. The V gene end was trimmed by 5 bases and the J gene end by 8 bases; junction bases not matched to a gene: 4. The CDR3 spans 15 residues. CDR3 loop: CASSPGLAGGYEQFF. The DNA of the CDR3 is TGTGCCAGCAGTCCCGGACTAGCGGGAGGGTATGAGCAGTTCTTC.

The chain uses TRBV5-1 and TRBJ1-1; D unresolved. Per the germline V gene, CDR1 is SGHRS and CDR2 is YFSETQ. With 5 bases removed from V and 8 bases from J, the gap between germline ends came to 13 bases. The CDR3 totals 12 residues. Here the CDR3 reads CASRGYGEEAFF. In nucleotides, the CDR3 is TGCGCCAGCAGAGGGTACGGCGAAGAAGCTTTCTTT.

The chain joins TRBV7-9 to TRBJ2-7; D may correspond to TRBD1 or TRBD2 (6 bases each). The CDR3 contains 14 residues. V shed 3 bases and J shed 6 bases, with 15 bases lying between them. Germline V gives CDR1 SEHNR, CDR2 FQNEAQ (reference sequence). Written as DNA, the CDR3 is TGTGCCAGCAGCTTTGTCCGGGGGCCGGGCGAGCAGTACTTC. It specifies CASSFVRGPGEQYF.

J is TRBJ2-2 and V is TRBV6-5; unclear D gene. CDR1 and CDR2 (germline): MNHEY, SVGAGI. The CDR3 covers 13 residues. The ends were cut back, 8 bases at V and 4 bases at J, with 11 bases in the middle. The chain's CDR3 is CASSVGITGELFF. In DNA form, the CDR3 reads TGTGCCAGCTCCGTAGGGATCACCGGGGAGCTGTTTTTT.

This chain uses TRBV29-1 with TRBJ2-2, with 13 bases matching TRBD2. The length of the CDR3 is 16 residues. Looked up from germline, CDR1 is SQVTM and CDR2 is ANQGSEA. Trimming removed 1 base from V and 2 bases from J; junction bases left unmatched: 1. CDR3 bases: TGCAGCGTTGAAGGGACTAGCGGGAGTAACACCGGGGAGCTGTTTTTT. Residues: CSVEGTSGSNTGELFF.

A few counts support this clone. This rearrangement joins TRBV20-1 to TRBJ2-5; TRBD2 matches at 7 bases. The length of the CDR3 is 15 residues. Germline trimming cut 3 bases from V and 3 bases from J; bases unmatched to any gene: 10. CDR1 DFQATT and CDR2 SNEGSKA come from the germline V gene (reference sequence). The CDR3 DNA reads as TGCAGTGCTAGTATGGGAGGGGCAGGTGAAGAGACCCAGTACTTC. Its protein product is CSASMGGAGEETQYF.

This rearrangement joins TRBV5-3 to TRBJ2-6; D perhaps matches TRBD1 (6 bases). TRBV5-3 is filed as an ORF, its function uncertain. The CDR3 length is 18 residues. The V end lost 4 bases, the J end lost 0 bases, and 17 bases lay between the germline ends. The CDR3 sequence is CARSVRRNRDSGANVLTF. As DNA, the CDR3 is TGTGCCAGAAGCGTACGCCGGAACAGGGACTCTGGGGCCAACGTCCTGACTTTC.